Shown below are 25 T cell receptor beta chains from a single sample sequenced in a study of vaccination effects on CD4 cells after COVID-19. These receptors are not linked to any known antigen. Pools of viral peptides were used by the ViraFEST assay to expand antigen-specific CD4+ T cells ahead of sequencing. It was after approximately 11 days of culture that CD4+ T cells were isolated. Among the vaccine recipients, none had a prior SARS-CoV-2 infection, and nucleocapsid antibodies were negative. Sequencing was performed with immunoSEQ multiplex PCR; in TCRdb, only in-frame clones are kept and a portion is missing. The repertoire holds 77,000 or so clones, over 70% seen once, with about 11% in the top ten. The input for sequencing was CD4+ T cells from PBMCs cultured with SARS-CoV-2 spike peptides, taken before COVID-19 vaccination. The receptors stem from a human donor who received a COVID-19 vaccine.

V gene TRBV29-1 combines with J gene TRBJ1-2, with TRBD1 matching 9 bases. V lost 7 bases and J lost 3; bases outside the gene matches: 6. The germline gives CDR1 SQVTM, CDR2 ANQGSEA. CDR3 length equals 13 residues. The CDR3 DNA reads TGCAGCGCGGACAGGGGAGAGTACTATGGCTACACCTTC. It translates to CSADRGEYYGYTF.

The chain uses TRBV7-2 and TRBJ2-1, with 9 bases matching TRBD1. Germline CDR1 is SGHTA and CDR2 is FQGNSA. The CDR3 extends over 17 amino acids. J lost 4 bases, V lost 5 bases, and 12 bases had no gene match. Here the CDR3 DNA reads TGTGCCAGCAGCCCATCCTACGGGACAGGGATATACAATGAGCAGTTCTTC. Amino acid sequence: CASSPSYGTGIYNEQFF. Using reference TRBV7-2 and TRBJ2-1 for the parts outside the CDR3, the full variable domain is GAGVSQSPSNKVTEKGKDVELRCDPISGHTALYWYRQSLGQGLEFLIYFQGNSAPDKSGLPSDRFSAERTGGSVSTLTIQRTQQEDSAVYLCASSPSYGTGIYNEQFFGPGTRLTVL.

The chain recombines TRBV28 with TRBJ1-5; no clear D gene. The V end was cut by 4 bases, the J end by 0 bases, with 10 bases between. The CDR3 covers 15 residues. The germline V gene encodes CDR1 MDHEN and CDR2 SYDVKM. The CDR3 DNA is TGTGCCAGCAGTTACAGCAAGTATAGCAATCAGCCCCAGCATTTT. Amino acid sequence: CASSYSKYSNQPQHF. The full variable domain, in which reference TRBV28 and TRBJ1-5 provide the parts outside the CDR3, is DVKVTQSSRYLVKRTGEKVFLECVQDMDHENMFWYRQDPGLGLRLIYFSYDVKMKEKGDIPEGYSVSREKKERFSLILESASTNQTSMYLCASSYSKYSNQPQHFGDGTRLSIL.

The chain recombines TRBV19 with TRBJ1-1; possibly TRBD1 for D (6 bases). Deletions cut 6 bases from V and 0 bases from J, with 11 bases between. This CDR3 has 14 residues. Per the germline V gene, CDR1 is LNHDA and CDR2 is SQIVND (reference sequence). CDR3: CASRDSPVNTEAFF. The CDR3 DNA sequence: TGTGCCAGTAGGGACAGCCCTGTGAACACTGAAGCTTTCTTT.

The sample holds a few counts of this clone. The chain couples TRBV3-1 (or the pseudogene TRBV3-2) to TRBJ1-3, with D hard to call. The CDR3 is made up of 16 amino acids. CDR1 and CDR2 (germline): LGHDT, YNNKEL (reference sequence). Trimming pared 0 bases from V and 4 bases from J, leaving 13 bases between. The CDR3 here is CASSQDLAGSGNTIYF. The CDR3 bases are TGTGCCAGCAGCCAAGATCTTGCGGGTTCAGGAAACACCATATATTTT.

This clone has only a few counts. V and J are TRBV3-1 (or the pseudogene TRBV3-2) and TRBJ1-2; TRBD1 matches at 7 bases. Germline-derived CDR1 and CDR2 are LGHDT and YNNKEL (reference sequence). The CDR3 loop spans 12 amino acids. V lost 5 bases, J lost 14 bases, and 11 bases stayed unmatched. The CDR3 spells CASSDRVGARTF. The CDR3, as DNA: TGTGCCAGCAGCGACAGGGTGGGGGCTAGGACCTTC.

CDR3 nucleotide sequence: TGTGCCAGCAGCTCGACGGCTAACTATGGCTACACCTTC. Amino acids: CASSSTANYGYTF. The J gene is TRBJ1-2, the V gene TRBV7-9; no clear D gene. Germline V gives CDR1 SEHNR, CDR2 FQNEAQ (reference sequence). This CDR3 has 13 residues. The V and J ends lost 4 bases and 0 bases respectively, with 6 bases between them.

CDR3 sequence reads: CASKGQISNYGYTF. CDR3 nucleotide sequence: TGTGCCAGCAAAGGACAGATATCTAACTATGGCTACACCTTC. The rearrangement links TRBV6-5 to TRBJ1-2, with TRBD1 as a possible D gene (6 bases). In germline, CDR1 is MNHEY, CDR2 SVGAGI. This CDR3 comprises 14 residues. V was cut by 7 bases and J by 0 bases, with 12 bases left in between.

The count of this clone is one. The V and J genes are TRBV9 and TRBJ2-2; 7 bases fit TRBD2. The CDR3 runs to 17 residues. The germline V gene has CDR1 SGDLS and CDR2 YYNGEE. Losses at the gene ends were 0 bases for V and 1 base for J; bases not matched to a gene: 6. The CDR3 DNA follows: TGTGCCAGCAGCGTAGCGATGGGGGGGTGGAACACCGGGGAGCTGTTTTTT. Its protein product is CASSVAMGGWNTGELFF.

This clone was recorded a few times. This chain connects TRBV5-1 to TRBJ1-2, with D hard to call. Germline V gene data show CDR1 as SGHRS and CDR2 as YFSETQ. Between the trimmed V and J ends, which lost 2 bases and 0 bases, there was a span of 8 bases. The CDR3 is 14 amino acids. The CDR3 bases are TGCGCCAGCAGCTTTCCGAGTACTAACTATGGCTACACCTTC. Translating gives CASSFPSTNYGYTF.

The rearrangement uses TRBV11-2 and TRBJ2-1, with unresolved D. The V end was cut by 1 base, the J end by 7 bases, with 14 bases between. CDR1 SGHAT and CDR2 FQNNGV come from the germline V gene. This CDR3 is 15 amino acids long. CDR3 residues: CASSLAIPPPNEQFF. CDR3 sequence (DNA): TGTGCCAGCAGCTTAGCCATCCCGCCCCCTAATGAGCAGTTCTTC. Using reference TRBV11-2 and TRBJ2-1 for the parts outside the CDR3, the full variable domain is EAGVAQSPRYKIIEKRQSVAFWCNPISGHATLYWYQQILGQGPKLLIQFQNNGVVDDSQLPKDRFSAERLKGVDSTLKIQPAKLEDSAVYLCASSLAIPPPNEQFFGPGTRLTVL.

The rearrangement links TRBV5-1 to TRBJ1-1; D possibly corresponds to TRBD1 (6 bases). Looked up from germline, CDR1 is SGHRS and CDR2 is YFSETQ. This CDR3 has 14 amino acids. The V and J ends lost 6 bases and 2 bases respectively, with 14 bases between them. This chain's CDR3 is CASTKGDHNTEAFF. CDR3 DNA sequence: TGCGCCAGCACAAAGGGGGACCACAACACTGAAGCTTTCTTT.

The chain uses TRBV29-1 and TRBJ2-5; 9 bases fit TRBD2. With V trimmed by 0 bases and J by 3 bases, 5 bases remained unmatched. Looked up from germline, CDR1 is SQVTM and CDR2 is ANQGSEA. There are 15 residues in the CDR3. The CDR3 loop reads CSVEEGGGGKETQYF. The CDR3 nucleotides are TGCAGCGTTGAAGAGGGCGGGGGGGGAAAAGAGACCCAGTACTTC.

The chain joins TRBV20-1 to TRBJ2-5; D gene unclear. CDR3 length equals 11 residues. In germline, CDR1 is DFQATT, CDR2 SNEGSKA (reference sequence). V was cut by 5 bases and J by 3 bases, with 7 bases left in between. DNA for the CDR3: TGCAGTGCTGGGGTTAAAGAGACCCAGTACTTC. As protein: CSAGVKETQYF.

The rearrangement uses TRBV19 and TRBJ1-2; 11 bases fit TRBD1. The germline V gene encodes CDR1 LNHDA and CDR2 SQIVND (reference sequence). The length of the CDR3 is 14 residues. J lost 4 bases, V lost 4 bases, and 2 bases had no gene match. CDR3 in DNA: TGTGCCAGTAGTACGGACAGGGGGCTCTATGGCTACACCTTC. It is translated as CASSTDRGLYGYTF.

This rearrangement joins TRBV6-5 to TRBJ2-1; no clear D gene. The V end was cut by 2 bases, the J end by 5 bases, with 7 bases between. Per the germline V gene, CDR1 is MNHEY and CDR2 is SVGAGI. The CDR3 runs 13 residues. CDR3 bases: TGTGCCAGCAGTTACAACGGCCACAATGAGCAGTTCTTC. Protein sequence: CASSYNGHNEQFF.

This clone was observed a handful of times. This chain joins TRBV10-1 and TRBJ2-2, with 8 positions matching TRBD1. CDR1 and CDR2 (germline): WNHNN, SYGVQD (reference sequence). Losses at the gene ends were 3 bases for V and 10 bases for J; bases not matched to a gene: 4. The CDR3 has 13 residues. The CDR3 sequence is CASSDRGREELFF. As DNA, the CDR3 is TGCGCCAGCAGTGACAGGGGGCGCGAGGAGCTGTTTTTT.

This clone was recorded a few times. The V gene is TRBV6-4, the J gene TRBJ2-1, with D perhaps TRBD2 (5 bases). V lost 3 bases, J lost 8 bases, and 14 bases lay in between. Germline V CDR1 and CDR2: MRHNA, SNTAGT. This CDR3 comprises 14 residues. CDR3 sequence: CASSDSGLGDEQFF. Written as DNA, the CDR3 is TGTGCCAGCAGTGATTCGGGCCTCGGGGATGAGCAGTTCTTC.

This clone came up a few times. The V gene is TRBV7-8, the J gene TRBJ1-2; TRBD1 agrees at 7 bases. In germline, CDR1 is SGHVS, CDR2 FQNEAQ. The CDR3 consists of 16 residues. Losses at the gene ends were 9 bases for V and 6 bases for J; bases not matched to a gene: 19. The CDR3 region has the DNA TGTGCCAGTTCTTCAAACTCTAGACAGGGCGTAAATGGCTACACCTTC. Protein product: CASSSNSRQGVNGYTF.

V is TRBV6-1 and J is TRBJ2-5, with D perhaps assigned TRBD1 or TRBD2 (5 bases each). The germline gives CDR1 MNHNS, CDR2 SASEGT. Between the trimmed V and J ends, which lost 2 bases and 2 bases, there was a span of 12 bases. This CDR3 is 15 amino acids long. CDR3 protein: CASSERWGPQETQYF. The CDR3 DNA follows: TGTGCCAGCAGTGAACGGTGGGGACCACAAGAGACCCAGTACTTC.

This clone was seen more than once but under ten times. The genes are TRBV5-1 and TRBJ1-6, with D possibly TRBD1 on 5 matching bases. Germline V lookup: CDR1 SGHRS, CDR2 YFSETQ. The CDR3 is 16 residues long. V lost 4 bases and J 5 bases, leaving 16 bases between the germline ends. The CDR3 loop is CASSPDGGQDNSPLHF. The CDR3 coding sequence is TGCGCCAGCAGCCCGGACGGGGGTCAGGATAATTCACCCCTCCACTTT.

The chain is built from TRBV7-2 and TRBJ2-7; tentatively, D is TRBD2 (6 bases). CDR1 is SGHTA and CDR2 is FQGNSA in the germline V gene. The CDR3 loop spans 13 amino acids. Deletions cut 3 bases from V and 7 bases from J, with 13 bases between. Here the CDR3 reads CASSLQGRGEQYV. CDR3 sequence (DNA): TGTGCCAGCAGCTTGCAGGGTCGGGGGGAGCAGTACGTC.

Worth noting for this clone: Other DNA sequences in this sample translate to the same CDR3. The V call is TRBV9, the J call TRBJ2-5; perhaps TRBD2 as D (5 bases). CDR3 length: 13 residues. Per germline, CDR1 SGDLS and CDR2 YYNGEE. The germline V and J ends were trimmed by 0 bases and 5 bases, with 8 bases remaining between them. This CDR3 reads CASSVGTGETQYF. The CDR3 nucleotides read TGTGCCAGCAGCGTAGGGACTGGGGAGACCCAGTACTTC.

The genes are TRBV29-1 and TRBJ1-1, with 7 bases aligning to TRBD1. V lost 4 bases and J lost 2; bases outside the gene matches: 10. The CDR3 runs to 15 residues. CDR1 and CDR2 from the germline V gene are SQVTM and ANQGSEA. The CDR3 protein is CSVAPGQIVNTEAFF. CDR3 DNA sequence: TGCAGCGTTGCGCCGGGACAGATAGTAAACACTGAAGCTTTCTTT.

The rearrangement joins TRBV11-3 to TRBJ1-1; D perhaps matches TRBD1 (5 bases). CDR1 is SGHNT, CDR2 YENEEA, per germline. With 8 bases removed from V and 1 base from J, the gap between germline ends came to 20 bases. The CDR3 sequence is 16 residues long. CDR3 sequence reads: CASGPGGGRGNTEAFF. DNA for the CDR3: TGTGCCAGCGGGCCGGGTGGGGGTCGAGGGAACACTGAAGCTTTCTTT.